The T cell receptor beta chain described here comes from a study of CD8+ T cells in alopecia areata. As for the study in general: The study gave treated patients oral tofacitinib at 5 to 10 mg twice daily. The drug, tofacitinib, lasted 6 to 18 months, followed by 6 months off drug. Overall study findings and caveats: Among the top 100, expanded CD8+ clones were significantly decreased by tofacitinib, as was scalp clonality.

The treatment denotes: oral pan-JAK inhibitor, 5-10 mg twice daily. Those with alopecia areata gave lesional scalp punch biopsies and peripheral blood. The CDR3 totals 15 residues. Per the germline V gene, CDR1 is MNHNS and CDR2 is SASEGT. After removal of 6 bases from V and 6 bases from J, the junction contained 5 bases not matched to a gene. For this clone: Its antigen is undetermined.

Extracted RNA was reverse transcribed, and the resulting cDNA served as sequencing template. Generated by immunoSEQ multiplex PCR, the TCRdb table keeps only in-frame clones and is missing some. Of 150,000 to 200,000 clones in the sample, 50% to 75% were seen once. The specimen comprised CD4+ T cells sorted from blood, sampled at approximately week 60, from a patient treated with tofacitinib. The chain couples TRBV6-1 to TRBJ2-2, with TRBD2 identical over 12 bases. The clonotype comes from a human donor with alopecia areata. Here the CDR3 DNA reads TGTGCCAGCAGAGAACTAGCGGGGGGAGCCGGGGAGCTGTTTTTT. It translates to CASRELAGGAGELFF.